The 30 T cell receptor beta chains in this list originate from one sample, sequenced in a study of OX40 agonist ivuxolimab in advanced cancers. Generated by immunoSEQ multiplex PCR, the TCRdb table keeps only in-frame clones and is missing some. The table lists 17,000 or so clones, roughly 87% of them singletons. The sample in question was CD4+ or CD8+ T cells sorted from blood, obtained in a trial of the OX40 agonist ivuxolimab. The receptors originated from an adult with an advanced solid tumor such as melanoma, head and neck, liver or kidney cancer.

The CDR3 reads CASSLGQGNEKLFF. The CDR3 DNA is TGTGCCAGCAGCTTGGGACAGGGGAATGAAAAACTGTTTTTT. This chain uses TRBV11-2 with TRBJ1-4, with 10 bases matching TRBD1. This CDR3 has 14 residues. After removal of 3 bases from V and 5 bases from J, the junction contained 0 bases not matched to a gene. Germline V CDR1 and CDR2: SGHAT, FQNNGV.

This clone was detected only a few times. V and J are TRBV4-1 and TRBJ1-2; TRBD1 is a possible D gene (5 bases). Germline V gene sequence: CDR1 MGHRA, CDR2 YSYEKL. With 0 bases removed from V and 2 bases from J, the gap between germline ends came to 16 bases. The CDR3 covers 17 residues. CDR3 protein: CASSQEGRAPGNYGYTF. The CDR3 DNA reads as TGCGCCAGCAGCCAAGAGGGACGAGCCCCGGGGAACTATGGCTACACCTTC.

The CDR3 DNA is TGTGCCAGCAGCTTTGGTGATACGCAGTATTTT. Protein: CASSFGDTQYF. The genes are TRBV11-2 and TRBJ2-3; D not resolved. The CDR3 length is 11 residues. Looked up from germline, CDR1 is SGHAT and CDR2 is FQNNGV. V was pared by 3 bases and J by 6 bases, with 4 bases between.

This sequence joins TRBV19 and TRBJ2-1; TRBD2 agrees at 15 bases. Germline V lookup: CDR1 LNHDA, CDR2 SQIVND (reference sequence). The CDR3 has 18 residues. Unmatched junction bases numbered 10, after V lost 3 bases and J lost 7 bases. The CDR3 sequence is CASSIGLAGGYFNNEQFF. DNA of the CDR3: TGTGCCAGTAGTATTGGACTAGCGGGGGGGTATTTCAATAATGAGCAGTTCTTC.

V usage is TRBV5-6 and J usage is TRBJ1-4; tentative D call: TRBD1 (5 bases). Trimming took off 2 bases at V and 5 bases at J, with 13 bases between the two ends. The CDR3 loop spans 15 amino acids. CDR1 SGHDT and CDR2 YYEEEE come from the germline V gene. CDR3 bases: TGTGCCAGCAGCTTCGGCATGGGACCCAATGAAAAACTGTTTTTT. It codes for CASSFGMGPNEKLFF.

This clone was observed a single time. The chain combines TRBV2 with TRBJ1-4, with a weak D call TRBD1 (6 bases). The length of the CDR3 is 14 residues. The V gene lost 8 bases and the J gene lost 0 bases, with 10 bases spanning the gap. CDR1 and CDR2 (germline): SNHLY, FYNNEI. The CDR3 protein is CASRGGATNEKLFF. The CDR3 bases are TGTGCCAGCCGAGGGGGGGCAACTAATGAAAAACTGTTTTTT.

This rearrangement joins TRBV11-3 to TRBJ2-2; a possible D gene is TRBD1 (5 bases). The CDR3 totals 15 residues. Deletions cut 5 bases from V and 1 base from J, with 11 bases between. Per germline, CDR1 SGHNT and CDR2 YENEEA. CDR3 loop: CASSPRQGNTGELFF. The CDR3 DNA reads TGTGCCAGCAGCCCCCGGCAGGGGAACACCGGGGAGCTGTTTTTT.

The chain carries TRBV14 and TRBJ2-5; possible D gene TRBD2, 6 bases. This CDR3 is 15 amino acids long. Looked up from germline, CDR1 is SGHDN and CDR2 is FVKESK. V was shortened by 4 bases and J by 4 bases, with 16 bases between the two germline ends. The CDR3 nucleotides read TGTGCCAGCAGCCGTACGACCTGGGGAGGAGAGACCCAGTACTTC. This gives the protein CASSRTTWGGETQYF.

The chain carries TRBV14 and TRBJ2-2, with D perhaps matching TRBD2 (7 bases). With 0 bases removed from V and 6 bases from J, the gap between germline ends came to 20 bases. The CDR3 length is 18 residues. CDR1 and CDR2 (germline): SGHDN, FVKESK. The CDR3 DNA reads TGTGCCAGCAGCCAAGATTATTCCGGGTCGGGGGGCCCCGGGGAGCTGTTTTTT. Translating gives CASSQDYSGSGGPGELFF.

This chain joins TRBV7-9 and TRBJ1-4; D is undetermined. V lost 2 bases and J 7 bases, leaving 14 bases between the germline ends. Looked up from germline, CDR1 is SEHNR and CDR2 is FQNEAQ (reference sequence). The CDR3 is 15 residues long. CDR3: CASSLSGSLGEKLFF. The CDR3 nucleotides are TGTGCCAGCAGCTTAAGTGGGAGTCTTGGTGAAAAACTGTTTTTT.

The rearrangement joins TRBV27 to TRBJ1-5; D is undetermined. Germline CDR1 is MNHEY and CDR2 is SMNVEV (reference sequence). CDR3 length equals 13 residues. The V end lost 2 bases, the J end lost 5 bases, and 7 bases lay between the germline ends. The DNA for the CDR3 is TGTGCCAGCAGTTTAAACGCCTATCAGCCCCAGCATTTT. It specifies CASSLNAYQPQHF.

The chain joins TRBV27 to TRBJ1-5; 9 bases align to TRBD1. Per germline, CDR1 MNHEY and CDR2 SMNVEV (reference sequence). V lost 3 bases, J lost 9 bases, and 6 bases stayed unmatched. This CDR3 has 14 amino acids. The CDR3 bases are TGTGCCAGCAGTTTGGGGACAGGGTATTGGCCCCAGCATTTT. It specifies CASSLGTGYWPQHF.

The rearrangement uses TRBV7-6 and TRBJ1-1; D is unclear. The CDR3 covers 18 residues. Germline CDR1 and CDR2: SGHVS and FNYEAQ. The V gene lost 3 bases and the J gene lost 0 bases, with 20 bases spanning the gap. The CDR3 nucleotides read TGTGCCAGCAGCTTCACCACCGTTGTCCCTGATATGAACACTGAAGCTTTCTTT. It specifies CASSFTTVVPDMNTEAFF.

This clone was counted a single time. The CDR3 reads CASSAGSHYEQYF. The CDR3 coding sequence is TGTGCCAGCAGTGCTGGGAGTCACTACGAGCAGTACTTC. V usage is TRBV6-1 and J usage is TRBJ2-7, with a possible D match to TRBD2 (5 bases). Per germline, CDR1 MNHNS and CDR2 SASEGT. The CDR3 runs to 13 residues. Trimming removed 4 bases from V and 3 bases from J, with 10 bases in between.

V gene TRBV2 combines with J gene TRBJ2-7; either TRBD1 or TRBD2 may supply D (5 bases each). The CDR3 runs 14 residues. Trimming took off 2 bases at V and 12 bases at J, with 20 bases between the two ends. Germline V gene sequence: CDR1 SNHLY, CDR2 FYNNEI. The CDR3 DNA is TGTGCCAGCAGTGAAAGGGTGGTAGCCGGGGACCGGTACTTC. Translated: CASSERVVAGDRYF.

The chain uses TRBV11-2 and TRBJ2-5; TRBD2 might be the D (7 bases). This CDR3 region has 14 residues. The ends were cut back, 5 bases at V and 4 bases at J, with 14 bases in the middle. Germline-derived CDR1 and CDR2 are SGHAT and FQNNGV. The CDR3 spells CASSPVGGRETQYF. In nucleotides, the CDR3 is TGTGCCAGCAGCCCTGTGGGGGGGCGAGAGACCCAGTACTTC.

This chain uses TRBV9 with TRBJ1-1, with TRBD1 matching 7 bases. Germline CDR1 reads SGDLS; CDR2 reads YYNGEE. Germline trimming cut 3 bases from V and 3 bases from J; bases unmatched to any gene: 5. This CDR3 region has 14 residues. The CDR3 loop reads CASSASGTDTEAFF. The CDR3 coding sequence is TGTGCCAGCAGCGCTTCCGGGACAGACACTGAAGCTTTCTTT.

J is TRBJ2-6 and V is TRBV7-2, with D maybe TRBD2 (6 bases). The CDR3 has 19 amino acids. Per germline, CDR1 SGHTA and CDR2 FQGNSA. The ends were cut back, 5 bases at V and 0 bases at J, with 20 bases in the middle. The CDR3: CASSPYGGTLSSGANVLTF. CDR3 nucleotides: TGTGCCAGCAGCCCTTACGGAGGGACTTTAAGCTCTGGGGCCAACGTCCTGACTTTC.

This clone was picked up a small number of times. The V gene is TRBV7-9, the J gene TRBJ2-7; D remains ambiguous. CDR1 SEHNR and CDR2 FQNEAQ come from the germline V gene (reference sequence). This CDR3 comprises 12 residues. Trimming left V 4 bases short and J 5 bases short, with 9 bases between. CDR3 in amino acids: CASSYYFDEQYF. CDR3 nucleotides: TGTGCCAGCAGCTACTATTTCGACGAGCAGTACTTC.

V is TRBV7-9 and J is TRBJ2-7, with D tentatively TRBD1 or TRBD2 (5 bases each). V was trimmed by 5 bases and J by 0 bases, leaving 14 bases between them. The CDR3 is made up of 15 amino acids. Per germline, CDR1 SEHNR and CDR2 FQNEAQ (reference sequence). CDR3 nucleotides: TGTGCCAGCAGCCGTCTCGCAGGGAGCTCCTACGAGCAGTACTTC. It is translated as CASSRLAGSSYEQYF.

The chain joins TRBV6-6 to TRBJ2-3; D perhaps matches TRBD2 (7 bases). V lost 8 bases, J lost 2 bases, and 17 bases lay in between. This CDR3 contains 15 residues. Germline V lookup: CDR1 MNHNY, CDR2 SVGAGI (reference sequence). The CDR3 here is CASVIWGGPTDTQYF. The CDR3 bases are TGTGCCAGCGTGATCTGGGGGGGGCCCACAGATACGCAGTATTTT.

This clone was observed a single time. This sequence joins TRBV4-1 and TRBJ1-2; no definite D call. Germline V gene sequence: CDR1 MGHRA, CDR2 YSYEKL. Trimming removed 0 bases at V and 6 bases at J, with 8 bases between. The CDR3 length is 13 residues. CDR3 DNA sequence: TGCGCCAGCAGCCAAGATACGGTTAATGGCTACACCTTC. Translation: CASSQDTVNGYTF.

This clone was counted a single time. The chain uses TRBV7-9 and TRBJ2-3, with a possible D match to TRBD2 (5 bases). V lost 5 bases to trimming and J lost 1 base, with 19 bases between them. This CDR3 region has 17 residues. The germline V gene has CDR1 SEHNR and CDR2 FQNEAQ (reference sequence). The CDR3 protein is CASSPTSPLAGTDTQYF. For the CDR3, the DNA is TGTGCCAGCAGCCCAACTTCGCCGCTAGCAGGCACAGATACGCAGTATTTT.

The chain recombines TRBV6-5 with TRBJ1-6, with D tentatively TRBD1 (6 bases). The germline V gene encodes CDR1 MNHEY and CDR2 SVGAGI. V lost 1 base to trimming and J lost 11 bases, with 15 bases between them. The CDR3 loop spans 15 amino acids. As DNA, the CDR3 is TGTGCCAGCAGTTACTACGACAGGACGGGGACACCCCTCCACTTT. It translates to CASSYYDRTGTPLHF.

In nucleotides, the CDR3 is TGTGCCAGCAGCGTAGAGAACAGGCAAGATACGCAGTATTTT. Encoded protein: CASSVENRQDTQYF. The rearrangement joins TRBV9 to TRBJ2-3; weak D call: TRBD1 (5 bases). This CDR3 contains 14 residues. Germline lookup yields CDR1 SGDLS and CDR2 YYNGEE. Trimming took 0 bases from V and 5 from J, leaving 10 bases between them.

This chain links TRBV4-1 with TRBJ1-1, with a tentative D call TRBD1 (6 bases). The CDR3 runs 11 residues. Germline V lookup: CDR1 MGHRA, CDR2 YSYEKL. Trimming left V 4 bases short and J 11 bases short, with 11 bases between. As DNA, the CDR3 is TGCGCCAGCAGCCCCGGGACAAGGGCTTTCTTT. This encodes CASSPGTRAFF.

The gene calls are TRBV7-6 and TRBJ2-7; 7 positions match TRBD1. V gave up 5 bases and J gave up 2 bases; unmatched junction bases: 9. This CDR3 comprises 15 residues. In germline, CDR1 is SGHVS, CDR2 FNYEAQ. This chain's CDR3 is CASSPEQGPPYEQYF. CDR3 sequence (DNA): TGTGCCAGCAGCCCAGAACAGGGGCCCCCCTACGAGCAGTACTTC. The complete variable domain, with remaining parts taken from reference TRBV7-6 and TRBJ2-7, reads GAGVSQSPRYKVTKRGQDVALRCDPISGHVSLYWYRQALGQGPEFLTYFNYEAQQDKSGLPNDRFSAERPEGSISTLTIQRTEQRDSAMYRCASSPEQGPPYEQYFGPGTRLTVT.

The chain employs TRBV11-2 and TRBJ2-7; the D gene is possibly TRBD1 (6 bases). Per the germline V gene, CDR1 is SGHAT and CDR2 is FQNNGV. The V end was cut by 6 bases, the J end by 5 bases, with 14 bases between. This CDR3 region has 13 residues. The CDR3: CASSSYRANEQYF. Written as DNA, the CDR3 is TGTGCCAGCAGTTCATACAGGGCCAACGAGCAGTACTTC.

V is TRBV9 and J is TRBJ2-7; D not resolved. Germline loops: CDR1 SGDLS, CDR2 YYNGEE. The V gene lost 4 bases and the J gene lost 4 bases, with 6 bases spanning the gap. The length of the CDR3 is 11 residues. CDR3 in amino acids: CASSPGYEQYF. In DNA form, the CDR3 reads TGTGCCAGCAGCCCCGGATACGAGCAGTACTTC. The full variable domain, in which reference TRBV9 and TRBJ2-7 provide the parts outside the CDR3, is DSGVTQTPKHLITATGQRVTLRCSPRSGDLSVYWYQQSLDQGLQFLIQYYNGEERAKGNILERFSAQQFPDLHSELNLSSLELGDSALYFCASSPGYEQYFGPGTRLTVT.

The V and J genes are TRBV4-1 and TRBJ2-1, with TRBD2 matching 8 bases. This CDR3 comprises 16 residues. The V and J ends lost 3 bases and 7 bases, in that order; junction bases with no gene match: 11. The germline gives CDR1 MGHRA, CDR2 YSYEKL. The CDR3 DNA reads as TGCGCCAGCAGCCACCCGAGGAGCGGGGGCGGTAATGAGCAGTTCTTC. Encoded protein: CASSHPRSGGGNEQFF.